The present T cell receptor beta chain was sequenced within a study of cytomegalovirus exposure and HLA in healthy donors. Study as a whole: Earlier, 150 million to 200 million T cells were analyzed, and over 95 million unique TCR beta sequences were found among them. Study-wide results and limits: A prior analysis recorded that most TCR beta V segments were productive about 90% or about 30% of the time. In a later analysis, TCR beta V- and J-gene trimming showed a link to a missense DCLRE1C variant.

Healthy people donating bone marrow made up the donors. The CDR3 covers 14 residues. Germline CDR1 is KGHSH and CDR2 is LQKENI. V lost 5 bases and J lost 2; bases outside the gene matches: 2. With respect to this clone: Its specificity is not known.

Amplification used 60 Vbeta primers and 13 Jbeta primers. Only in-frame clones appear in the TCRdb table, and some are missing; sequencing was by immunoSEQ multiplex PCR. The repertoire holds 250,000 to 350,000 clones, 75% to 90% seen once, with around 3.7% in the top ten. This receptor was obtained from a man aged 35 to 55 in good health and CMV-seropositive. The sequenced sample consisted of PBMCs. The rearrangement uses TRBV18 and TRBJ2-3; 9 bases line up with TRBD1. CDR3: CASSNRGLTDTQYF. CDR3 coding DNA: TGTGCCAGCTCAAACAGGGGGCTCACAGATACGCAGTATTTT.